Below, one TCR beta chain is given with its context. Germline CDR1 LGHNA, CDR2 YSLEER. The CDR3 has 15 amino acids. The trim removed 3 bases at V and 3 bases at J, leaving 3 bases unmatched. A single record per CDR3 protein comes from TCRdb applying MiXCR to the 5' RACE reads. The sample lists under 14,000 distinct CDR3 sequences, roughly a quarter occurring once. The sample is drawn from a study of spatial heterogeneity in lung cancer. Across the whole study: A consistent excess of beta-chain over alpha-chain sequences was detected.

The time point denotes: sample taken at primary tumor resection. No cell sorting; template was whole RNA from tumor, lung tissue or PBMC. Patients with untreated early-stage non-small cell lung cancer, numbering 55 to 75, were the donors. This TCR was recovered from a female donor with early-stage non-small cell lung cancer. The J gene is TRBJ1-5, the V gene TRBV4-3; 9 nucleotides line up with TRBD1. The material was PBMCs, obtained at surgery. For the CDR3, the DNA is TGCGCCAGCAGCCAGTGGACAGGGGACAATCAGCCCCAGCATTTT. Translating gives CASSQWTGDNQPQHF.